This T cell receptor (beta chain) came from a study of blood T cell repertoires in COVID-19. Here immunoSEQ multiplex PCR was the method, and the copy in TCRdb shows in-frame clones only, minus some. Of roughly 500,000 clones in the sample, roughly 87% were seen once. CDR3 size: 14 residues. Unmatched junction bases numbered 8, after V lost 6 bases and J lost 4 bases. Per the germline V gene, CDR1 is LGHNT and CDR2 is FRNRAP. Sequenced material: peripheral blood. The rearrangement joins TRBV12-5 to TRBJ1-1; 7 bases fit TRBD1. This sequence originates from a man aged 18 to 29 with COVID-19, enrolled during active disease. The CDR3 sequence: CASGSSGGFTEAFF. The CDR3, as DNA: TGTGCTAGTGGATCATCAGGGGGGTTCACTGAAGCTTTCTTT.